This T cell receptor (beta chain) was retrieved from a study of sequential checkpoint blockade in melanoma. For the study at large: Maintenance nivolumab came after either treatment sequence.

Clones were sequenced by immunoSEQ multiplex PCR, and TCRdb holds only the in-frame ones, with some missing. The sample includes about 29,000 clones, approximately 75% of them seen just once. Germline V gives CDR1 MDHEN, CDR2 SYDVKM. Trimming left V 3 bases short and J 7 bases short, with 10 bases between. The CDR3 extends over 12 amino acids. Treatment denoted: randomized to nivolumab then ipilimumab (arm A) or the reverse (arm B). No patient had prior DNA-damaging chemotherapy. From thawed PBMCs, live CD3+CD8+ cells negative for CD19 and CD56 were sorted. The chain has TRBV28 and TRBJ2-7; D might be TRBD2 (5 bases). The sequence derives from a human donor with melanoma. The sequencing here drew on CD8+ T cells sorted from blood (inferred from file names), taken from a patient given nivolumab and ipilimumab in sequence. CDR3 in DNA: TGTGCCAGCAGTTTCATCGGGGAAGAGCAGTACTTC. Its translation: CASSFIGEEQYF.